A single sample gave rise to the 22 T cell receptor beta chains below, sequenced in a study of blood T cell repertoires in COVID-19. Repertoires were generated with immunoSEQ multiplex PCR, while TCRdb's copy carries only in-frame clones and drops some. Of 200,000 to 250,000 clones in the sample, 90% were seen once. The specimen was PBMCs or T cells enriched from blood (not recorded which). These receptors were collected from a man aged 25-45 years who had been exposed to COVID-19.

The chain has TRBV3-1 (or the pseudogene TRBV3-2) and TRBJ2-2; D might be TRBD2 (6 bases). This CDR3 is built from 15 residues. The germline V gene encodes CDR1 LGHDT and CDR2 YNNKEL (reference sequence). Deletions cut 0 bases from V and 7 bases from J, with 12 bases between. The CDR3 DNA sequence: TGTGCCAGCAGCCAAGATACTAGCCATGGCGGGGAGCTGTTTTTT. Translated, it gives CASSQDTSHGGELFF.

The chain recombines TRBV7-2 with TRBJ2-1, with 11 positions matching TRBD1. V was clipped by 2 bases and J by 8 bases; unmatched bases: 5. The CDR3 has 15 residues. Germline values: CDR1 SGHTA, CDR2 FQGNSA. CDR3 bases: TGTGCCAGCAGCTTAAGTGGGACAGGGGGTCATGAGCAGTTCTTC. Translating gives CASSLSGTGGHEQFF.

This chain connects TRBV7-3 to TRBJ2-3; D call uncertain. The germline V and J ends were trimmed by 6 bases and 3 bases, with 10 bases remaining between them. This CDR3 is 13 amino acids long. From germline, CDR1 is SGHTA and CDR2 FQGTGA. CDR3 protein: CASRGDGTDTQYF. The CDR3, as DNA: TGTGCCAGCAGAGGCGACGGGACAGATACGCAGTATTTT.

This rearrangement joins TRBV5-1 to TRBJ2-7; TRBD2 matches at 8 bases. Germline-derived CDR1 and CDR2 are SGHRS and YFSETQ. V shed 7 bases, J shed 7 bases, and the junction held 4 bases outside the gene matches. This CDR3 is built from 11 residues. The CDR3 nucleotides are TGCGCCAGCGACGGGGGGGCGGAGCAGTACTTC. Its translation is CASDGGAEQYF. The full variable domain, rest sourced from reference TRBV5-1 and TRBJ2-7, is KAGVTQTPRYLIKTRGQQVTLSCSPISGHRSVSWYQQTPGQGLQFLFEYFSETQRNKGNFPGRFSGRQFSNSRSEMNVSTLELGDSALYLCASDGGAEQYFGPGTRLTVT.

This clone was counted a single time. The CDR3 nucleotides read TGTGCCAGCAGTCCTTCGGCAGCGGCCACCGGGGAGCTGTTTTTT. It translates to CASSPSAAATGELFF. The chain combines TRBV9 with TRBJ2-2; D perhaps matches TRBD2 (5 bases). Germline CDR1 is SGDLS and CDR2 is YYNGEE. The V end was cut by 5 bases, the J end by 4 bases, with 15 bases between. The CDR3 has 15 residues.

The gene calls are TRBV29-1 and TRBJ2-7, with 7 nucleotides matching TRBD1. The junction had 3 bases not matched to a gene; V was cut back by 6 bases and J by 4 bases. The CDR3 contains 11 residues. The V gene's germline CDR1 is SQVTM and CDR2 ANQGSEA. Written as DNA, the CDR3 is TGCAGCGTCGGGACAGCATACGAGCAGTACTTC. It translates to CSVGTAYEQYF.

Regarding this clone: The same CDR3 arises from other DNA sequences in this sample as well. The rearrangement joins TRBV2 to TRBJ1-2; 8 bases agree with TRBD1. The CDR3 runs to 14 residues. Germline V gene data show CDR1 as SNHLY and CDR2 as FYNNEI. Trimming removed 4 bases from V and 2 bases from J; junction bases left unmatched: 3. CDR3 amino acids: CASSVNRGNYGYTF. Written as DNA, the CDR3 is TGTGCCAGCAGTGTTAACAGGGGGAACTATGGCTACACCTTC.

The chain joins TRBV7-2 to TRBJ1-5; TRBD1 aligns across 10 bases. The CDR3 consists of 15 residues. J gave up 7 bases and V 1 base, and 4 bases lay outside the gene matches. Germline V gives CDR1 SGHTA, CDR2 FQGNSA. DNA of the CDR3: TGTGCCAGCAGCTTAGGGACAGGGGGTCGGCAGCCCCAGCATTTT. This gives the protein CASSLGTGGRQPQHF.

The table lists this clone with a few counts. The rearrangement links TRBV19 to TRBJ2-7; TRBD2 is a possible D gene (5 bases). Trimming stripped 5 bases from V and 4 bases from J, with 12 bases between. This CDR3 spans 13 amino acids. From germline, CDR1 is LNHDA and CDR2 SQIVND (reference sequence). CDR3 nucleotide sequence: TGTGCCAGTAGTTCCGGGAAAGGGTACGAGCAGTACTTC. Translating it yields CASSSGKGYEQYF.

On this clone itself: Other DNA variants within this sample encode the same CDR3. V usage is TRBV30 and J usage is TRBJ1-1; D not certain. The germline CDR1 and CDR2 sequences are GTSNPN and SVGIG (reference sequence). V was pared by 0 bases and J by 4 bases, with 6 bases between. The CDR3 runs to 12 residues. The CDR3 bases are TGTGCCTGGAGTGTACGGGGCACTGAAGCTTTCTTT. Translated, it gives CAWSVRGTEAFF.

This CDR3 reads CASSPPPTAYNSPLHF. CDR3 bases: TGTGCCAGCTCACCCCCCCCGACAGCCTATAATTCACCCCTCCACTTT. The rearrangement joins TRBV18 to TRBJ1-6; a weak D match, TRBD1 (5 bases). Trimming took off 3 bases at V and 2 bases at J, with 11 bases between the two ends. The CDR3 is 16 amino acids. Germline V gene lookup returns CDR1 KGHSH and CDR2 LQKENI.

The gene calls are TRBV9 and TRBJ2-3; 12 positions agree with TRBD2. Per the germline V gene, CDR1 is SGDLS and CDR2 is YYNGEE. CDR3 length equals 16 residues. Losses at the gene ends were 2 bases for V and 6 bases for J; bases not matched to a gene: 7. Here the CDR3 reads CASSVGTSGPGDTQYF. In DNA form, the CDR3 reads TGTGCCAGCAGCGTTGGGACTAGCGGGCCCGGGGATACGCAGTATTTT.

The gene calls are TRBV2 and TRBJ2-7, with D possibly being TRBD1 (7 bases). Germline-derived CDR1 and CDR2 are SNHLY and FYNNEI. The CDR3 spans 15 residues. V was shortened by 10 bases and J by 5 bases, with 24 bases between the two germline ends. This chain's CDR3 is CATRVVFRGAHEQYF. CDR3 DNA sequence: TGTGCCACCCGGGTCGTATTCAGGGGGGCGCACGAGCAGTACTTC.

This clone was seen only once. DNA of the CDR3: TGTGCCAGCAGCGTATCCCCTATGGGGGGTGAGACCCAGTACTTC. Amino acid sequence: CASSVSPMGGETQYF. V gene TRBV9 combines with J gene TRBJ2-5; tentative D call: TRBD2 (6 bases). Germline V gene lookup returns CDR1 SGDLS and CDR2 YYNGEE. The CDR3 is made up of 15 amino acids. The ends were cut back, 1 base at V and 5 bases at J, with 15 bases in the middle.

The rearrangement links TRBV5-4 to TRBJ2-7, with D unresolved. Trimming shortened V by 1 base and J by 0 bases, and 8 bases separated the two germline ends. The CDR3 covers 14 residues. The germline gives CDR1 SGHNT, CDR2 YYREEE (reference sequence). The CDR3 here is CASSLYASSYEQYF. The CDR3 nucleotides read TGTGCCAGCAGCTTGTACGCGAGCTCCTACGAGCAGTACTTC.

This chain connects TRBV7-9 to TRBJ1-6; 8 bases are shared with TRBD1. Germline loops: CDR1 SEHNR, CDR2 FQNEAQ (reference sequence). The CDR3 is 15 amino acids. Trimming took 3 bases from V and 9 from J; bases not matched to a gene: 7. This chain's CDR3 is CASSLDRAYGSPLHF. The DNA for the CDR3 is TGTGCCAGCAGCTTGGACAGGGCCTATGGTTCACCCCTCCACTTT.

In the case of this clone: Other nucleotide sequences from this sample produce the same CDR3. The chain recombines TRBV9 with TRBJ2-3, with 9 bases fitting TRBD2. Germline assignment: CDR1 SGDLS and CDR2 YYNGEE. This CDR3 spans 16 amino acids. After removal of 2 bases from V and 2 bases from J, the junction contained 6 bases not matched to a gene. The DNA for the CDR3 is TGTGCCAGCAGCGTCAGCGGGGGGAGGTCCACAGATACGCAGTATTTT. It specifies CASSVSGGRSTDTQYF.

The rearrangement joins TRBV6-1 to TRBJ2-7; 10 bases agree with TRBD1. Losses at the gene ends were 4 bases for V and 1 base for J; bases not matched to a gene: 7. From germline, CDR1 is MNHNS and CDR2 SASEGT. The CDR3 loop spans 16 amino acids. CDR3 amino acids: CASSGGDRGTSYEQYF. The CDR3, as DNA: TGTGCCAGCAGTGGGGGGGACAGGGGCACTTCCTACGAGCAGTACTTC.

This clone came up once. The CDR3 nucleotides are TGCTCCGCGGGGGACAGTAATTCACCCCTCCACTTT. Its protein product is CSAGDSNSPLHF. The chain combines TRBV29-1 with TRBJ1-6, with 7 bases aligning to TRBD1. Per germline, CDR1 SQVTM and CDR2 ANQGSEA. CDR3 length: 12 residues.

The chain has TRBV7-3 and TRBJ2-1; 8 bases are a match to TRBD2. Germline CDR1 reads SGHTA; CDR2 reads FQGTGA. V shed 3 bases, J shed 12 bases, and the junction held 7 bases outside the gene matches. The CDR3 sequence is 13 residues long. CDR3 residues: CASSFERGIRQFF. CDR3 bases: TGTGCCAGCAGCTTTGAGCGGGGGATTCGGCAGTTCTTC.

The chain has TRBV6-5 and TRBJ1-6; 7 bases map to TRBD1. With V trimmed by 10 bases and J by 6 bases, 9 bases remained unmatched. CDR1 is MNHEY, CDR2 SVGAGI, per germline. The CDR3 has 14 residues. CDR3 sequence reads: CAISVGTANSPLHF. Written as DNA, the CDR3 is TGTGCCATCAGCGTGGGGACAGCTAATTCACCCCTCCACTTT.

The genes are TRBV6-5 and TRBJ2-5; 9 bases map to TRBD1. Unmatched junction bases numbered 10, after V lost 9 bases and J lost 5 bases. CDR1 MNHEY and CDR2 SVGAGI come from the germline V gene. The CDR3 length is 14 residues. CDR3 bases: TGTGCCAGATTGCCGGGACAGGGTTATGAGACCCAGTACTTC. Amino acids: CARLPGQGYETQYF.